The text below deals with one T cell receptor beta chain. Its target is not known. The data belong to a study of T cell responses to AZD1222 COVID-19 vaccine. The table came from immunoSEQ multiplex PCR; TCRdb's copy has only in-frame clones and leaves some out. The top ten hold approximately 3% of the sample, which has about 150,000 clones, about nine tenths seen once. V was clipped by 6 bases and J by 1 base, with 9 bases between them. Germline assignment: CDR1 SGHVS and CDR2 FQNEAQ. The CDR3 has 13 amino acids. Whole-study findings and limits: The donors showed a predominance of white British ancestry and of females, with possible underestimation of clonal diversity. Spike-specific TCR breadth and depth went up after people got two AZD1222 doses. Repertoires were collected only later (after the peak T cell response had occurred). Variant regions that are unmutated are reportedly the target of nearly half of spike-specific TCRs.

The chain has TRBV7-8 and TRBJ1-1; tentative D call: TRBD1 (5 bases). Sequencing was performed on peripheral blood, taken on day 0 of MenACWY control vaccination. This sequence was found in an adult in good health. The CDR3 loop is CASRPGGNTEAFF. The CDR3 DNA reads TGTGCCAGCAGGCCCGGGGGGAACACTGAAGCTTTCTTT.